These 28 T cell receptor beta chains came from one sample sequenced in a study of cytomegalovirus exposure and HLA in healthy donors. It was with 60 Vbeta and 13 Jbeta primers that the PCR ran. TCRdb's copy holds only in-frame clones and misses some; the assay was immunoSEQ multiplex PCR. The repertoire holds tens of thousands of clones, with around 80% as singletons. Sample: PBMCs. Receptor source: a man aged 35 to 55 in good health and CMV-seronegative.

This clone has just one count. V usage is TRBV4-1 and J usage is TRBJ2-1; 10 positions agree with TRBD1. V shed 3 bases, J shed 4 bases, and the junction held 3 bases outside the gene matches. From germline, CDR1 is MGHRA and CDR2 YSYEKL. This CDR3 has 15 residues. The CDR3 reads CASSHSGQGYNEQFF. The CDR3 DNA follows: TGCGCCAGCAGCCACTCGGGACAGGGGTACAATGAGCAGTTCTTC.

The chain recombines TRBV28 with TRBJ2-2; 8 nucleotides line up with TRBD1. The CDR3 has 14 residues. Germline V CDR1 and CDR2: MDHEN, SYDVKM. Trimming removed 3 bases from V and 7 bases from J; junction bases left unmatched: 4. CDR3 residues: CASSFRQGFGELFF. The CDR3 region has the DNA TGTGCCAGCAGTTTTAGACAGGGGTTCGGGGAGCTGTTTTTT.

The chain uses TRBV7-6 and TRBJ2-7; unclear D gene. This CDR3 is 16 amino acids long. Trimming shortened V by 4 bases and J by 4 bases, and 20 bases separated the two germline ends. Germline values: CDR1 SGHVS, CDR2 FNYEAQ. This CDR3 is CASSSGGRNVGYEQYF. The CDR3 region has the DNA TGTGCCAGCAGCTCAGGTGGCAGAAATGTTGGATACGAGCAGTACTTC.

The rearrangement links TRBV6-5 to TRBJ2-5; no clear D. Deletions cut 7 bases from V and 5 bases from J, with 8 bases between. Germline V CDR1 and CDR2: MNHEY, SVGAGI. CDR3 length equals 11 residues. The CDR3 DNA is TGTGCCAGCAAGGTCGGGGAGACCCAGTACTTC. Its translation: CASKVGETQYF.

The V and J genes are TRBV7-2 and TRBJ2-7, with 7 bases aligning to TRBD2. Trimming removed 0 bases from V and 5 bases from J; junction bases left unmatched: 4. Germline CDR1 SGHTA, CDR2 FQGNSA. This CDR3 spans 14 amino acids. For the CDR3, the DNA is TGTGCCAGCAGCTTAGCGGGGGGGATCCACGAGCAGTACTTC. Encoded protein: CASSLAGGIHEQYF.

This chain links TRBV28 with TRBJ1-5; D is undetermined. V was cut by 8 bases and J by 0 bases, with 8 bases left in between. Germline assignment: CDR1 MDHEN and CDR2 SYDVKM. The CDR3 is made up of 13 amino acids. The CDR3 DNA follows: TGTGCCAGCCGAACACCTAGCAATCAGCCCCAGCATTTT. This sequence encodes CASRTPSNQPQHF.

This clone occurred once. The chain joins TRBV1 to TRBJ2-7; the table's D call, TRBD2, has no DNA check behind it. TRBV1 is described as a pseudogene. The CDR3 has 12 residues. The CDR3 region is CTSSQDSILAGV. CDR3 DNA sequence: TGCACCAGCAGCCAAGACTCAATTCTAGCGGGAGTC.

V and J are TRBV6-6 and TRBJ2-7, with 11 positions matching TRBD2. Germline V gene data show CDR1 as MNHNY and CDR2 as SVGAGI (reference sequence). The junction had 7 bases not matched to a gene; V was cut back by 2 bases and J by 7 bases. CDR3 length: 15 amino acids. CDR3 region: CASSYVLAGDSEQYF. The CDR3 nucleotides read TGTGCCAGCAGTTACGTACTAGCGGGGGATTCGGAGCAGTACTTC.

The V call is TRBV29-1, the J call TRBJ2-5, with 10 bases lining up with TRBD1. CDR3 length equals 14 residues. V was clipped by 6 bases and J by 4 bases; unmatched bases: 8. Germline V CDR1 and CDR2: SQVTM, ANQGSEA. The CDR3 protein is CSVTGTGEGETQYF. The CDR3 DNA reads as TGCAGCGTGACCGGGACAGGGGAGGGAGAGACCCAGTACTTC. The full variable domain, rest sourced from reference TRBV29-1 and TRBJ2-5, is SAVISQKPSRDICQRGTSLTIQCQVDSQVTMMFWYRQQPGQSLTLIATANQGSEATYESGFVIDKFPISRPNLTFSTLTVSNMSPEDSSIYLCSVTGTGEGETQYFGPGTRLLVL.

The rearrangement uses TRBV11-3 and TRBJ2-3, with D uncertain. V was trimmed by 5 bases and J by 1 base, leaving 10 bases between them. Germline V CDR1 and CDR2: SGHNT, YENEEA. The CDR3 length is 14 residues. The CDR3 DNA is TGTGCCAGCAGCCCGCGACACGGCACAGATACGCAGTATTTT. This encodes CASSPRHGTDTQYF.

The rearrangement joins TRBV10-2 to TRBJ1-3; D uncertain. With 4 bases removed from V and 5 bases from J, the gap between germline ends came to 12 bases. The CDR3 is 14 amino acids. Per germline, CDR1 WSHSY and CDR2 SAAADI. The CDR3 here is CASSGTESRNTIYF. DNA of the CDR3: TGCGCCAGCAGTGGAACAGAGTCTAGAAACACCATATATTTT.

The J gene is TRBJ2-1, the V gene TRBV4-2; 9 nucleotides line up with TRBD1. The V and J ends lost 4 bases and 8 bases, in that order; junction bases with no gene match: 6. There are 14 residues in the CDR3. Germline CDR1 and CDR2: LGHNA and YNFKEQ. The CDR3 DNA follows: TGTGCCAGCAGCCTATGGGACAGGGTCGATGAGCAGTTCTTC. This translates into CASSLWDRVDEQFF.

This clone has ten or more counts. Given a far larger clone just one base away, this is likely a sequencing read error. This same CDR3 is encoded by further DNA sequences in the sample. The chain uses TRBV6-1 and TRBJ2-2; 12 bases line up with TRBD2. The CDR3 consists of 15 residues. Germline CDR1 is MNHNS and CDR2 is SASEGT. CDR3 sequence: CASSATSGSAGELFF. CDR3 sequence (DNA): TGCGCCAGCAGTGCGACTAGCGGGAGCGCCGGGGAGCTGTTTTTT.

This clone has just one count. V gene TRBV18 combines with J gene TRBJ2-7, with TRBD2 matching 9 bases. Germline V gives CDR1 KGHSH, CDR2 LQKENI. This CDR3 has 14 residues. V dropped 0 bases and J dropped 4; count of bases not matched to a gene: 1. The CDR3 reads CASSPPSGSYEQYF. The CDR3 bases are TGTGCCAGCTCACCACCTAGCGGGAGTTACGAGCAGTACTTC.

This rearrangement joins TRBV29-1 to TRBJ2-1; 9 bases map to TRBD2. Trimming removed 7 bases from V and 9 bases from J; junction bases left unmatched: 10. The CDR3 is 13 residues long. Per the germline V gene, CDR1 is SQVTM and CDR2 is ANQGSEA. In nucleotides, the CDR3 is TGCAGCGCGTACACTGGGACTAGCACTGAGCAGTTCTTC. Its translation: CSAYTGTSTEQFF.

The gene calls are TRBV29-1 and TRBJ2-3, with 10 bases matching TRBD2. The J segment lost 4 bases and the V segment lost 6 bases, leaving 10 bases of the junction unmatched. Germline-derived CDR1 and CDR2 are SQVTM and ANQGSEA. The CDR3 contains 15 residues. The CDR3 loop is CSVCPLAGVPDTQYF. For the CDR3, the DNA is TGCAGCGTCTGCCCCCTAGCGGGGGTCCCAGATACGCAGTATTTT.

The chain recombines TRBV5-1 with TRBJ1-6; 8 bases agree with TRBD1. Germline CDR1 and CDR2: SGHRS and YFSETQ. The CDR3 is made up of 15 amino acids. V was pared by 4 bases and J by 4 bases, with 4 bases of the junction left unmatched. The CDR3 nucleotides read TGCGCCAGCAGCGACAGGGGCCGGTATAATTCACCCCTCCACTTT. Protein sequence: CASSDRGRYNSPLHF.

The chain is built from TRBV11-3 and TRBJ1-3; D is perhaps TRBD1 (5 bases). The CDR3 extends over 16 amino acids. CDR1 SGHNT and CDR2 YENEEA come from the germline V gene. The V gene lost 6 bases and the J gene lost 2 bases, with 17 bases spanning the gap. The CDR3 region is CASSSRDVGTGNTIYF. CDR3 coding DNA: TGTGCCAGCAGTTCGCGGGACGTCGGTACTGGAAACACCATATATTTT. The full variable domain, with the rest looked up from reference TRBV11-3 and TRBJ1-3, is EAGVVQSPRYKIIEKKQPVAFWCNPISGHNTLYWYLQNLGQGPELLIRYENEEAVDDSQLPKDRFSAERLKGVDSTLKIQPAELGDSAVYLCASSSRDVGTGNTIYFGEGSWLTVV.

The rearrangement uses TRBV19 and TRBJ2-3; weak D call: TRBD1 (5 bases). CDR1 is LNHDA, CDR2 SQIVND, per germline (reference sequence). Trimming pared 3 bases from V and 4 bases from J, leaving 8 bases between. The CDR3 has 13 residues. The CDR3: CASSMMGPDTQYF. DNA for the CDR3: TGTGCCAGTAGTATGATGGGGCCAGATACGCAGTATTTT.

The count of this clone is one. CDR3 bases: TGTGCCAGCTCAGGTAACGACAGGGATGAGCAGTTCTTC. Protein: CASSGNDRDEQFF. This chain uses TRBV18 with TRBJ2-1; 7 bases fit TRBD1. The CDR3 loop spans 13 amino acids. The germline CDR1 and CDR2 sequences are KGHSH and LQKENI. Losses at the gene ends were 5 bases for V and 8 bases for J; bases not matched to a gene: 6.

The chain couples TRBV9 to TRBJ2-3; possible D gene TRBD2, 6 bases. With 0 bases removed from V and 3 bases from J, the gap between germline ends came to 8 bases. CDR3 size: 14 residues. Germline V lookup: CDR1 SGDLS, CDR2 YYNGEE. CDR3 region: CASSVAGRTDTQYF. The CDR3 DNA is TGTGCCAGCAGCGTAGCCGGGAGAACAGATACGCAGTATTTT. Together with reference TRBV9 and TRBJ2-3, the CDR3 gives the full variable domain: DSGVTQTPKHLITATGQRVTLRCSPRSGDLSVYWYQQSLDQGLQFLIQYYNGEERAKGNILERFSAQQFPDLHSELNLSSLELGDSALYFCASSVAGRTDTQYFGPGTRLTVL.

The chain recombines TRBV18 with TRBJ2-5; D not certain. Trimming removed 4 bases at V and 5 bases at J, with 11 bases between. Germline-derived CDR1 and CDR2 are KGHSH and LQKENI. The CDR3 has 13 residues. CDR3 sequence reads: CASSLLERETQYF. The CDR3, as DNA: TGTGCCAGCTCACTACTCGAGAGGGAGACCCAGTACTTC.

The chain has TRBV11-2 and TRBJ1-2; TRBD1 matches at 7 bases. There are 15 residues in the CDR3. V was clipped by 5 bases and J by 4 bases; unmatched bases: 10. The V gene's germline CDR1 is SGHAT and CDR2 FQNNGV. In DNA form, the CDR3 reads TGTGCCAGCAGCCCCCACAGGGGACCCGCCTATGGCTACACCTTC. It specifies CASSPHRGPAYGYTF.

This chain connects TRBV27 to TRBJ2-3, with D possibly TRBD2 on 5 matching bases. The germline V and J ends were trimmed by 7 bases and 0 bases, with 14 bases remaining between them. CDR1 and CDR2 (germline): MNHEY, SMNVEV (reference sequence). This CDR3 is built from 15 residues. The CDR3: CASTFRSGSTDTQYF. The CDR3 DNA is TGTGCCAGCACTTTTCGGTCGGGGAGCACAGATACGCAGTATTTT.

The chain couples TRBV18 to TRBJ1-2; TRBD1 matches at 7 bases. Germline V gene sequence: CDR1 KGHSH, CDR2 LQKENI. V dropped 4 bases and J dropped 0; count of bases not matched to a gene: 11. This CDR3 contains 17 residues. The CDR3 coding sequence is TGTGCCAGCTCACTTGGACAGGCCACTAAATCTAACTATGGCTACACCTTC. Its translation is CASSLGQATKSNYGYTF.

The chain joins TRBV13 to TRBJ2-1; D is possibly TRBD1 (6 bases). V lost 1 base, J lost 5 bases, and 12 bases lay in between. The CDR3 loop spans 15 amino acids. Germline V gives CDR1 PRHDT, CDR2 FYEKMQ (reference sequence). The DNA of the CDR3 is TGTGCCAGCAGCTTAGATCCCAGGGGCAACAATGAGCAGTTCTTC. Amino acids: CASSLDPRGNNEQFF.

This clone showed up just a few times. V usage is TRBV7-9 and J usage is TRBJ1-1; unclear D gene. V dropped 1 base and J dropped 0 bases, with 6 bases sitting between them. CDR1 is SEHNR, CDR2 FQNEAQ, per germline (reference sequence). The CDR3 consists of 14 residues. The CDR3 DNA reads TGTGCCAGCAGCTTAGGGCAGTTGAACACTGAAGCTTTCTTT. Translation gives CASSLGQLNTEAFF.

V gene TRBV5-1 combines with J gene TRBJ2-3; 9 nucleotides line up with TRBD2. The V segment lost 0 bases and the J segment 3 bases; nucleotides outside the gene matches: 2. The CDR3 is 15 amino acids. CDR1 and CDR2 (germline): SGHRS, YFSETQ. CDR3 protein: CASSLGSGRTDTQYF. CDR3 coding DNA: TGCGCCAGCAGCTTGGGTAGCGGGAGAACAGATACGCAGTATTTT.